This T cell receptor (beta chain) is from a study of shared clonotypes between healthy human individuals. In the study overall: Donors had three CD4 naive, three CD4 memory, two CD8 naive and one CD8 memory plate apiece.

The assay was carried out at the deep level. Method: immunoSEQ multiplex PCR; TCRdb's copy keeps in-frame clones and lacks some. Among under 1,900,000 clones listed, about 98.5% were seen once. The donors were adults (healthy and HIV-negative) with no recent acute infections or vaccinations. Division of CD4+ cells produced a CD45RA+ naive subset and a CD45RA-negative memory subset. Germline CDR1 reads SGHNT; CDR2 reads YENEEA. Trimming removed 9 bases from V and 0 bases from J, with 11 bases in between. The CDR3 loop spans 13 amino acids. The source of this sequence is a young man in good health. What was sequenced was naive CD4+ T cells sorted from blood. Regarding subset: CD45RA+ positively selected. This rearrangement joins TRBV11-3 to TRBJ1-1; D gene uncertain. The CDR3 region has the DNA TGTGCCAGTGGGAAGGGAGTGAACACTGAAGCTTTCTTT. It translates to CASGKGVNTEAFF.